Following are 4 T cell receptor beta chains from one sample sequenced in a study of cytomegalovirus exposure and HLA in healthy donors. This PCR relied on a set of 60 Vbeta primers and 13 Jbeta primers. Clones were read by immunoSEQ multiplex PCR, and TCRdb kept only the in-frame ones, dropping some. The sample shows tens of thousands of clones, 62% of them seen only once. Sequencing was carried out using PBMCs. The receptor source for this set is a woman younger than 45 in good health and CMV-seropositive.

Remarks on this clone: One end of the junction does not line up with germline, which may come from a read error. The chain carries TRBV15 and TRBJ1-6; D is unresolved. The CDR3 has 17 residues. Germline CDR1 LNHNV, CDR2 YYDKDF (reference sequence). The CDR3 sequence: CATSREPEARRGSPLHF. The CDR3 DNA is TGTGCCACCAGCCGAGAACCTGAGGCAAGGCGAGGATCACCCCTCCACTTT.

The genes are TRBV7-3 and TRBJ2-5, with 7 bases aligning to TRBD1. V trimming: 3 bases; J trimming: 3 bases; junction bases outside the gene matches: 4. The CDR3 is 14 residues long. CDR1 and CDR2 from the germline V gene are SGHTA and FQGTGA. The CDR3 protein is CASSLTGNEETQYF. The CDR3 DNA sequence: TGTGCCAGCAGCTTGACAGGGAACGAAGAGACCCAGTACTTC.

The chain couples TRBV4-1 to TRBJ1-6; D uncertain. The CDR3 sequence is 12 residues long. V lost 4 bases, J lost 7 bases, and 5 bases lay in between. In germline, CDR1 is MGHRA, CDR2 YSYEKL. The CDR3 region is CASSPVNSPLHF. The CDR3 DNA is TGCGCCAGCAGCCCAGTAAATTCACCCCTCCACTTT.

The chain joins TRBV7-3 to TRBJ2-2, with 8 bases that match TRBD1. CDR1 and CDR2 (germline): SGHTA, FQGTGA. V was pared by 4 bases and J by 0 bases, with 4 bases of the junction left unmatched. The length of the CDR3 is 16 residues. Here the CDR3 DNA reads TGTGCCAGCAGCTCTAGGGGACAGGCGAACACCGGGGAGCTGTTTTTT. This gives the protein CASSSRGQANTGELFF.